This T cell receptor beta chain was sequenced in a study of monozygotic twins with inflammatory bowel disease. Germline lookup yields CDR1 ENHRY and CDR2 SYGVKD. The CDR3 length is 16 residues. Following a re-call of the 5' RACE reads, TCRdb has one entry per CDR3 protein and lacks DNA. In all, the sample yields approximately 400,000 distinct CDR3 sequences. The V and J genes are TRBV10-3 and TRBJ2-3; TCRdb's assignment of TRBD2 cannot be checked, as there is no DNA. The TCR sequence derives from a human donor with ulcerative colitis or Crohn's disease, or a healthy co-twin of an affected twin (not recorded which). Material: blood. The CDR3 region is CAISETSGGTTDTQYF.